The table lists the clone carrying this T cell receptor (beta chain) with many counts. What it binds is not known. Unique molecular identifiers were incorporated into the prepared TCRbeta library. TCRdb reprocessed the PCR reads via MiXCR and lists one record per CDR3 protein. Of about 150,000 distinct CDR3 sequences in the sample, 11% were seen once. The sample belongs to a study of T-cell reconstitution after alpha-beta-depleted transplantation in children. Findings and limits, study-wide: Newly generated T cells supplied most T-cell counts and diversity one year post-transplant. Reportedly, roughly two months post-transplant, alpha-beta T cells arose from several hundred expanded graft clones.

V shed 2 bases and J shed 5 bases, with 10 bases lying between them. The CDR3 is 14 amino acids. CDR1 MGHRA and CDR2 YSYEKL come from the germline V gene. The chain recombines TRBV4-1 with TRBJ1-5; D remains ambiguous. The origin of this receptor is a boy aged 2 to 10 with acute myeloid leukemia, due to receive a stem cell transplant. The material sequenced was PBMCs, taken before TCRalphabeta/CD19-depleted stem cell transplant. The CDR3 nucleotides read TGCGCCAGCAGCCAACGGGCAAGTGATCAGCCCCAGCATTTT. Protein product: CASSQRASDQPQHF.